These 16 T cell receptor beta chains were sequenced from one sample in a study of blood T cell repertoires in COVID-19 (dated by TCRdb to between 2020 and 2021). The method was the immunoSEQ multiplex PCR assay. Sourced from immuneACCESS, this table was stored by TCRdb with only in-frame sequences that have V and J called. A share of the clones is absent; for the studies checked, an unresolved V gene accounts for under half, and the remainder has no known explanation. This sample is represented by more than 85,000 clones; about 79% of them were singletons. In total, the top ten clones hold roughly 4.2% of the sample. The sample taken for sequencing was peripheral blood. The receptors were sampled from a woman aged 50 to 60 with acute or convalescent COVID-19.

CDR3: CASSGLAGETQYF. The CDR3 coding sequence is TGTGCCAGCAGCGGACTAGCGGGGGAGACCCAGTACTTC. The chain employs TRBV7-7 and TRBJ2-5; 12 nucleotides match TRBD2. The CDR3 has 13 residues. The germline V gene encodes CDR1 SSHAT and CDR2 FNYEAQ (reference sequence). The ends lost 5 bases at V and 5 bases at J; junction bases unmatched: 0.

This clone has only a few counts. This CDR3 is CASSIRLAYEQYF. The CDR3 DNA reads as TGTGCCAGTAGTATACGACTCGCCTACGAGCAGTACTTC. The chain combines TRBV19 with TRBJ2-7; D is unresolved. The CDR3 is 13 amino acids. The V end lost 2 bases, the J end lost 2 bases, and 7 bases lay between the germline ends. Germline V gives CDR1 LNHDA, CDR2 SQIVND (reference sequence).

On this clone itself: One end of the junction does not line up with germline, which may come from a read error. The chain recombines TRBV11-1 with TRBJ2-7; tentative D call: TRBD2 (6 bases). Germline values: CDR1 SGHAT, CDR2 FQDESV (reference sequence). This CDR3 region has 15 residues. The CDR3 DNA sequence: TGTGCCAGCAGCTTAAATACGGGCGGATTAGGGGAGGAGAACTTC. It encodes CASSLNTGGLGEENF.

CDR3 residues: CASSLLGTVSHEKLFF. CDR3 nucleotide sequence: TGTGCCAGCAGCTTACTCGGGACAGTCTCCCACGAAAAACTGTTTTTT. V usage is TRBV7-8 and J usage is TRBJ1-4; 7 bases agree with TRBD1. The V segment lost 2 bases and the J segment 8 bases; nucleotides outside the gene matches: 11. The CDR3 sequence is 16 residues long. Germline V CDR1 and CDR2: SGHVS, FQNEAQ.

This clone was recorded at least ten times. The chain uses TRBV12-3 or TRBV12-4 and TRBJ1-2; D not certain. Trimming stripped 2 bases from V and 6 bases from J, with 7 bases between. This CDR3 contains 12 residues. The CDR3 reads CASSLSGDGYTF. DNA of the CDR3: TGTGCCAGCAGTTTAAGTGGAGATGGCTACACCTTC.

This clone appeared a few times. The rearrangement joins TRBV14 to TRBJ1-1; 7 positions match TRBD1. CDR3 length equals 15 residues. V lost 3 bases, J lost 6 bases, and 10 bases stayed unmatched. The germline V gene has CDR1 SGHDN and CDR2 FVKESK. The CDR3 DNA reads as TGTGCCAGCAGCCAGGAGACAGGGAGGTTCGCTGAAGCTTTCTTT. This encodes CASSQETGRFAEAFF.

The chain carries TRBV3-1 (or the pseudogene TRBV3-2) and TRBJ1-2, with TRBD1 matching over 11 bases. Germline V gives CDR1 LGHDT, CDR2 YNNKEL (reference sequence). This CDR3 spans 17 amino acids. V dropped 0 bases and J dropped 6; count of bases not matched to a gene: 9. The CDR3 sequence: CASSQDISGQGANGYTF. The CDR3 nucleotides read TGTGCCAGCAGCCAAGATATTAGTGGACAGGGGGCTAATGGCTACACCTTC.

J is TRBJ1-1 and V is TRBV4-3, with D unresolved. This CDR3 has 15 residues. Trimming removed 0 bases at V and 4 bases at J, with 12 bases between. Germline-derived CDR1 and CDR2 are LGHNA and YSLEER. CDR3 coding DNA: TGCGCCAGCAGCCAAGATCTCAATTCCGGCACTGAAGCTTTCTTT. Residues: CASSQDLNSGTEAFF.

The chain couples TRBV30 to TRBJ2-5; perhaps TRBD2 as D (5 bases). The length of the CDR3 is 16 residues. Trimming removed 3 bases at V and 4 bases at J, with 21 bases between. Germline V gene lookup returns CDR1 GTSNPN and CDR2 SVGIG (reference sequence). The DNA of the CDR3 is TGTGCCTGGAGCCCCCCCTGGCGGGCGTCTAGAGAGACCCAGTACTTC. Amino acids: CAWSPPWRASRETQYF. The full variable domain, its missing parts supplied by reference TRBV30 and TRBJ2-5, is SQTIHQWPATLVQPVGSPLSLECTVEGTSNPNLYWYRQAAGRGLQLLFYSVGIGQISSEVPQNLSASRPQDRQFILSSKKLLLSDSGFYLCAWSPPWRASRETQYFGPGTRLLVL.

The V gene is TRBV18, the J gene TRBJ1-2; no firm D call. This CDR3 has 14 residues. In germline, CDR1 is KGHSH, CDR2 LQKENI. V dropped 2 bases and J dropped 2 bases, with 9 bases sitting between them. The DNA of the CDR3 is TGTGCCAGCTCACCATTGGGAGCAAACTATGGCTACACCTTC. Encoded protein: CASSPLGANYGYTF. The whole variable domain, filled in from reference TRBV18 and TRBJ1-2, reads NAGVMQNPRHLVRRRGQEARLRCSPMKGHSHVYWYRQLPEEGLKFMVYLQKENIIDESGMPKERFSAEFPKEGPSILRIQQVVRGDSAAYFCASSPLGANYGYTFGSGTRLTVV.

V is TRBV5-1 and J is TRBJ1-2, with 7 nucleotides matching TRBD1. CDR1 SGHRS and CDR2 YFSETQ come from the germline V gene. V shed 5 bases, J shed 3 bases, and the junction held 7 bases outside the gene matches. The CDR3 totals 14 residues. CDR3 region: CASRSSDRDYGYTF. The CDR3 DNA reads TGCGCCAGCAGATCATCTGACAGGGACTATGGCTACACCTTC.

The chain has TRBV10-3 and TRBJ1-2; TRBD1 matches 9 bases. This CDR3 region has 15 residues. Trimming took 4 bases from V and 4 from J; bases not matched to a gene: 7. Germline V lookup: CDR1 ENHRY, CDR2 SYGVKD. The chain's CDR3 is CAISGTGDISYGYTF. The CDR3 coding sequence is TGTGCCATCAGTGGGACAGGGGATATTAGCTATGGCTACACCTTC.

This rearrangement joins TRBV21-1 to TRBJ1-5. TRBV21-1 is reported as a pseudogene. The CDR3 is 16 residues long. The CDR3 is CASSSSGGDSNQPQHF. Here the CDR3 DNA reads TGTGCCAGCAGCTCCTCCGGGGGGGACAGCAATCAGCCCCAGCATTTT.

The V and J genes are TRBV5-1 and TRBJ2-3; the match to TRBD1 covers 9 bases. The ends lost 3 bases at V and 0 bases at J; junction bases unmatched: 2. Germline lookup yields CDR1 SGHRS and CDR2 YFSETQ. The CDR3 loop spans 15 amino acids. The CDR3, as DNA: TGCGCCAGCAGCTGGACAGGGGTCAGCACAGATACGCAGTATTTT. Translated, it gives CASSWTGVSTDTQYF.

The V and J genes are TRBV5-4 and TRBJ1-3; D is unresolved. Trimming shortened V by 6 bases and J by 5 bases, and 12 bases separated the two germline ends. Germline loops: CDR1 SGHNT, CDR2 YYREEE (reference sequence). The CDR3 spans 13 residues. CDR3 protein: CASTSDGRNTIYF. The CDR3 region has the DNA TGTGCCAGCACCTCGGACGGGAGAAACACCATATATTTT.

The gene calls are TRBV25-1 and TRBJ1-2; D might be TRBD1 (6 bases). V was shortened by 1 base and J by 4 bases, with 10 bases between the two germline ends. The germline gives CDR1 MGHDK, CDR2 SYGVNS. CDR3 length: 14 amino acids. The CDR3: CASSESGAGYGYTF. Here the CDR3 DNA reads TGTGCCAGCAGTGAATCAGGGGCTGGCTATGGCTACACCTTC.